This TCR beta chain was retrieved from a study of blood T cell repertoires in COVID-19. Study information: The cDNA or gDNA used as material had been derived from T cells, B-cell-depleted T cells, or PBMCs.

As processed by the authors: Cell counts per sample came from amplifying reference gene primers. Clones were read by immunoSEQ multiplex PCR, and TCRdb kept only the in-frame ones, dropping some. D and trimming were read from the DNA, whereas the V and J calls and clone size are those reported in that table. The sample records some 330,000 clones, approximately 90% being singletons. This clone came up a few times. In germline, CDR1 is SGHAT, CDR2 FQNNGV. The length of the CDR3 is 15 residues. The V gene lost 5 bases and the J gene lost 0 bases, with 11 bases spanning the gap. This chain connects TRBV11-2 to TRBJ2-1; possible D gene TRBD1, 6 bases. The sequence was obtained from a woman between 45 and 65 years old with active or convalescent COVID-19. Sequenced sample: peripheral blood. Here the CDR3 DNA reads TGTGCCAGCAGCGTACAGGGTAGCTCCTACAATGAGCAGTTCTTC. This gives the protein CASSVQGSSYNEQFF.